This T cell receptor (beta chain) was recovered during a study of blood T cells in healthy people across ages. Study findings and constraints: Roughly linear age-related decline in beta diversity appeared, significant by age 40. Researchers said unsorted PBMCs prevented a conclusive naive versus antigen-experienced comparison.

For the second PCR, which ran for 7 to 11 cycles, a sample-barcoded 5' primer and a J-beta primer mix were used. Every cDNA molecule bore a tag from a template-switch adaptor containing 12 random nucleotides. From the 5' RACE reads, TCRdb called clonotypes with MiXCR, one entry per CDR3 protein. The sample carries some 880,000 distinct CDR3 sequences, roughly 35% recorded once. This clonotype was seen more than once but under ten times. What it binds is unknown. The sequencing sample was made of blood. This sequence originates from a young man in good health.

CDR3 bases: TGTGCCAGCAGACCCCGGACAGGGGGCGCCGATCCAGATACGCAGTATTTT. Amino acid sequence: CASRPRTGGADPDTQYF. The rearrangement joins TRBV27 to TRBJ2-3; the match to TRBD1 covers 11 bases. V trimming: 6 bases; J trimming: 4 bases; junction bases outside the gene matches: 12. Germline values: CDR1 MNHEY, CDR2 SMNVEV (reference sequence). CDR3 length equals 17 residues.